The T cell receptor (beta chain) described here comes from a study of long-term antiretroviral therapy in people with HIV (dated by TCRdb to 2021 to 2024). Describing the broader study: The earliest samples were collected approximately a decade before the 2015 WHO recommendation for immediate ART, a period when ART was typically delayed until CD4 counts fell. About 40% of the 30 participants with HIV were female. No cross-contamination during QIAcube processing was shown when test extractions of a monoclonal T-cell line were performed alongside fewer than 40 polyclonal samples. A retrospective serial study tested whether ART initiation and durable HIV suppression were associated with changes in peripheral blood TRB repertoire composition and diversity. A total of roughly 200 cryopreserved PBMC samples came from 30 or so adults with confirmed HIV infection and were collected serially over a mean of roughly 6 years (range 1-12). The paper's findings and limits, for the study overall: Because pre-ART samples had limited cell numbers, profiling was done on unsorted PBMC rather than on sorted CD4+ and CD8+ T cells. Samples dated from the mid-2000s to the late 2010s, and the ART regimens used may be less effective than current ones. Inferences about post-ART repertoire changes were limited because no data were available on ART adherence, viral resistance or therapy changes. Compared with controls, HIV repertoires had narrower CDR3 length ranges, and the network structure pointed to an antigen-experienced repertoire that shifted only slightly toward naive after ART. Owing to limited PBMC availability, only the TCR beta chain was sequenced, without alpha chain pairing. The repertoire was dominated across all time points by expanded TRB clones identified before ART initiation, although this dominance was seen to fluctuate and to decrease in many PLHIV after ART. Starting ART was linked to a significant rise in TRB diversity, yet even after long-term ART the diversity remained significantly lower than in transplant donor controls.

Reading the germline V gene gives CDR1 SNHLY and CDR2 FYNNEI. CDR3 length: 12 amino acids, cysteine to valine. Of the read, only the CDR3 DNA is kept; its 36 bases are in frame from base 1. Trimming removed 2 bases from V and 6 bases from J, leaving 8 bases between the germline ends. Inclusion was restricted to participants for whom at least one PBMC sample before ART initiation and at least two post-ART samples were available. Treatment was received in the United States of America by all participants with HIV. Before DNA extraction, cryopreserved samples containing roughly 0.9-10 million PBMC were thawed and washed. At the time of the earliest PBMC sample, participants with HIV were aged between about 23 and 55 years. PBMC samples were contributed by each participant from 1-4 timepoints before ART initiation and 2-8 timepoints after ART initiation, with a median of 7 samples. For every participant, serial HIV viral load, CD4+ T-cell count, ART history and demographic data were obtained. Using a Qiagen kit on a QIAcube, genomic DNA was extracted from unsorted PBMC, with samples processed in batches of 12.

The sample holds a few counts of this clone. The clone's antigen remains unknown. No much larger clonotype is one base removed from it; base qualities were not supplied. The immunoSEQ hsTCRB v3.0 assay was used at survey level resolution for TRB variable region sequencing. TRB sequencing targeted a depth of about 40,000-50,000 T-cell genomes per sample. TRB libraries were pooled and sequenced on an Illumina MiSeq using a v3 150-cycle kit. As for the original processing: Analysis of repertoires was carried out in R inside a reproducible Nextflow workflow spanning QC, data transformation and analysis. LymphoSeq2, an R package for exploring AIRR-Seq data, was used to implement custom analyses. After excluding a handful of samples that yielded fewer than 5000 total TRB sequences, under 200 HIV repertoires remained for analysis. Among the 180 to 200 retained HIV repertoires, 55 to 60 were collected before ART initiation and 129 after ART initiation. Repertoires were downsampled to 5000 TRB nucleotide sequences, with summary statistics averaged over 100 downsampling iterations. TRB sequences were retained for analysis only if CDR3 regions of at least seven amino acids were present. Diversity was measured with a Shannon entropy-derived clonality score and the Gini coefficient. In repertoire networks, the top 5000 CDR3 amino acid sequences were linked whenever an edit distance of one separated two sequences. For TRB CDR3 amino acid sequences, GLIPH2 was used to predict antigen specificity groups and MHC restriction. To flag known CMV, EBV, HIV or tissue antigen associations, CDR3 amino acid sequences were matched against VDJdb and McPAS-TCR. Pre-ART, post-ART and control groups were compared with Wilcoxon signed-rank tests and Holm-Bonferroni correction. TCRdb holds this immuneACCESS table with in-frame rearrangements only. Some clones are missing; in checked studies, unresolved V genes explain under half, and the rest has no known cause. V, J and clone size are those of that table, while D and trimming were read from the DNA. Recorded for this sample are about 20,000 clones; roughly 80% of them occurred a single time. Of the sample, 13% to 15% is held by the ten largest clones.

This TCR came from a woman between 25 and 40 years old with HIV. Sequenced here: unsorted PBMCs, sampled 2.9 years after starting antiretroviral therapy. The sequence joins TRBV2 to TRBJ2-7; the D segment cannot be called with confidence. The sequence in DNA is TGTGCCAGCAGTGAAAAGGCTTTCGAGCAGTACGTC. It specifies CASSEKAFEQYV.